One and the same sample provided the 20 T cell receptor beta chains below, sequenced in a study of response to subunit inactivated influenza vaccine (dated by TCRdb to the late 2010s). The library was obtained by RT-PCR. Sequencing instrument: Illumina HiSeq 2500. In-frame beta chains were kept once TCRdb had trimmed the public reads at Q25 with fastp and called clones with MiXCR. Rows are unified per CDR3 protein, each entry keeping the most common DNA and genes. This sample is represented by about 520,000 distinct CDR3 sequences; over 25% of them were singletons. Together, the top ten hold approximately 1.9% of the sample. Sequenced material: CD4+ T cells sorted from PBMCs, taken around 5 days after vaccination. The source of these receptors is a man between 50 and 59 years old who received an inactivated influenza vaccine. Donor details come from another sample of the same person, matched by shared clones.

This rearrangement joins TRBV5-1 to TRBJ1-1; D possibly corresponds to TRBD1 (5 bases). The germline V gene encodes CDR1 SGHRS and CDR2 YFSETQ. CDR3 length: 14 residues. V was pared by 6 bases and J by 2 bases, with 14 bases between. CDR3 nucleotide sequence: TGCGCCAGCAACTTCGGGACTCCTAACACTGAAGCTTTCTTT. Protein product: CASNFGTPNTEAFF.

Many counts were recorded for this clonotype. The CDR3 coding sequence is TGTGCCAGCAGGAACGACAGAATGAACACTGAAGCTTTCTTT. Amino acids: CASRNDRMNTEAFF. The chain employs TRBV6-2 or TRBV6-3 and TRBJ1-1; D is possibly TRBD1 (5 bases). The CDR3 has 14 amino acids. V lost 6 bases and J lost 0, with 11 bases in between. From germline, CDR1 is MNHEY and CDR2 SVGEGT.

The chain employs TRBV29-1 and TRBJ1-4; D ambiguous. The CDR3 sequence is 13 residues long. V gave up 6 bases and J gave up 0 bases, with 8 bases separating them. Germline V gene data show CDR1 as SQVTM and CDR2 as ANQGSEA. CDR3 loop: CSVTRATNEKLFF. DNA of the CDR3: TGCAGCGTGACACGAGCAACTAATGAAAAACTGTTTTTT.

V and J are TRBV10-3 and TRBJ2-5, with D uncertain. The V end was cut by 3 bases, the J end by 3 bases, with 5 bases between. The CDR3 consists of 12 residues. Germline V gives CDR1 ENHRY, CDR2 SYGVKD. The CDR3 here is CAISDKEETQYF. For the CDR3, the DNA is TGTGCCATCAGTGATAAGGAAGAGACCCAGTACTTC.

Only a few counts were recorded for this clonotype. The rearrangement uses TRBV5-6 and TRBJ2-4; unclear D gene. The CDR3 totals 12 residues. With 4 bases removed from V and 6 bases from J, the gap between germline ends came to 8 bases. The V gene's germline CDR1 is SGHDT and CDR2 YYEEEE. CDR3 residues: CASSESLNIQYF. CDR3 in DNA: TGTGCCAGCAGCGAGTCTTTAAACATTCAGTACTTC.

This clonotype was detected a few times. The rearrangement links TRBV29-1 to TRBJ1-1, with a weak D call TRBD1 (6 bases). V was clipped by 4 bases and J by 1 base, with 13 bases between them. Germline CDR1 reads SQVTM; CDR2 reads ANQGSEA. This CDR3 spans 14 amino acids. The CDR3 coding sequence is TGCAGCGTTGGTCACCGACAGGCGAACACTGAAGCTTTCTTT. Translating it yields CSVGHRQANTEAFF.

The chain recombines TRBV7-2 with TRBJ2-5; 7 positions match TRBD1. This CDR3 comprises 15 residues. CDR1 SGHTA and CDR2 FQGNSA come from the germline V gene. V shed 0 bases and J 3 bases; nucleotides not matched to a gene: 4. The CDR3 region has the DNA TGTGCCAGCAGCTTAGCTGGGACAGCGAAAGAGACCCAGTACTTC. This codes for CASSLAGTAKETQYF.

This chain connects TRBV5-8 to TRBJ2-3, with 8 bases lining up with TRBD2. Trimming cost V 5 bases and J 5 bases; bases outside gene matches: 13. Per the germline V gene, CDR1 is SGHTS and CDR2 is YDEGEE. The CDR3 is made up of 16 amino acids. CDR3 DNA sequence: TGTGCCAGCAGACGCCCAGACGGGGGGGCCAGAGATACGCAGTATTTT. Amino acids: CASRRPDGGARDTQYF.

The chain is built from TRBV4-1 and TRBJ1-5; 8 positions match TRBD1. J was trimmed by 1 base and V by 0 bases; bases with no gene match: 8. CDR1 is MGHRA and CDR2 is YSYEKL in the germline V gene. There are 18 residues in the CDR3. Here the CDR3 DNA reads TGCGCCAGCAGCCAAGATAGTGCAGGGGGCATGAGCAATCAGCCCCAGCATTTT. This gives the protein CASSQDSAGGMSNQPQHF.

The chain has TRBV3-1 and TRBJ2-3; D gene unclear. V was shortened by 0 bases and J by 1 base, with 5 bases between the two germline ends. The germline CDR1 and CDR2 sequences are LGHDT and YNNKEL (reference sequence). The CDR3 extends over 14 amino acids. The DNA of the CDR3 is TGTGCCAGCAGCCAAGAAAAAGGCACAGATACGCAGTATTTT. Residues: CASSQEKGTDTQYF.

The chain links TRBV2 to TRBJ1-1; D is ambiguous. Germline values: CDR1 SNHLY, CDR2 FYNNEI. This CDR3 comprises 14 residues. Trimming cost V 7 bases and J 1 base, with 13 bases left between them. CDR3 loop: CASNPAGRNTEAFF. Written as DNA, the CDR3 is TGTGCCAGCAATCCGGCGGGAAGGAACACTGAAGCTTTCTTT.

The sample holds a few counts of this clonotype. V usage is TRBV5-1 and J usage is TRBJ2-5; 7 bases agree with TRBD2. Germline trimming cut 0 bases from V and 7 bases from J; bases unmatched to any gene: 9. This CDR3 comprises 15 residues. Germline V lookup: CDR1 SGHRS, CDR2 YFSETQ. This chain's CDR3 is CASSLEAGRGGTQYF. DNA of the CDR3: TGCGCCAGCAGCTTGGAAGCAGGGAGGGGCGGGACCCAGTACTTC.

This clonotype came up a few times. The V gene is TRBV4-1, the J gene TRBJ2-1; TRBD1 matches 10 bases. Germline CDR1 is MGHRA and CDR2 is YSYEKL. Trimming removed 6 bases from V and 8 bases from J; junction bases left unmatched: 7. The CDR3 runs to 14 residues. As DNA, the CDR3 is TGCGCCAGCAGAGTGGGACAGGGGTGGGATGAGCAGTTCTTC. Its protein is CASRVGQGWDEQFF.

The chain combines TRBV11-2 with TRBJ2-1, with 9 bases matching TRBD2. Per germline, CDR1 SGHAT and CDR2 FQNNGV. After removal of 4 bases from V and 0 bases from J, the junction contained 4 bases not matched to a gene. The CDR3 spans 16 residues. CDR3 bases: TGTGCCAGCAGCTCGGTAGCGGGAGACTCCTACAATGAGCAGTTCTTC. Protein: CASSSVAGDSYNEQFF.

The chain links TRBV4-2 to TRBJ2-1; tentatively, D is TRBD2 (6 bases). From germline, CDR1 is LGHNA and CDR2 YNFKEQ. The CDR3 length is 15 residues. Trimming removed 0 bases from V and 10 bases from J, with 16 bases in between. CDR3 coding DNA: TGTGCCAGCAGCCAAGAGAACCCGGGAGTGGACGAGCAGTTCTTC. This codes for CASSQENPGVDEQFF.

The rearrangement links TRBV5-1 to TRBJ2-2; 7 nucleotides agree with TRBD1. Germline values: CDR1 SGHRS, CDR2 YFSETQ. This CDR3 spans 14 amino acids. Losses at the gene ends were 5 bases for V and 5 bases for J; bases not matched to a gene: 6. CDR3 in amino acids: CASRLTGATGELFF. In DNA, the CDR3 is TGCGCCAGCAGATTAACAGGGGCTACCGGGGAGCTGTTTTTT. Complete variable domain (other parts from reference TRBV5-1 and TRBJ2-2): KAGVTQTPRYLIKTRGQQVTLSCSPISGHRSVSWYQQTPGQGLQFLFEYFSETQRNKGNFPGRFSGRQFSNSRSEMNVSTLELGDSALYLCASRLTGATGELFFGEGSRLTVL.

CDR3 residues: CASTTAGGYEQYF. DNA of the CDR3: TGTGCCAGCACCACGGCAGGGGGCTACGAGCAGTACTTC. The rearrangement joins TRBV5-5 to TRBJ2-7; the match to TRBD1 covers 7 bases. V lost 6 bases to trimming and J lost 3 bases; unmatched junction nucleotides: 6. The CDR3 loop spans 13 amino acids. Germline CDR1 and CDR2: SGHKS and YYEKEE (reference sequence).

The V gene is TRBV6-1, the J gene TRBJ1-2; weak D call: TRBD1 (5 bases). The CDR3 totals 15 residues. V lost 5 bases and J 4 bases, leaving 17 bases between the germline ends. Germline assignment: CDR1 MNHNS and CDR2 SASEGT. This CDR3 reads CASSPEGKGVYGYTF. DNA for the CDR3: TGTGCCAGCAGTCCTGAAGGGAAAGGGGTCTATGGCTACACCTTC.

This clonotype was recorded many times. The V and J genes are TRBV3-1 and TRBJ2-1; the D is unclear. The CDR3 has 17 residues. Germline values: CDR1 LGHDT, CDR2 YNNKEL (reference sequence). V lost 1 base to trimming and J lost 7 bases, with 20 bases between them. The CDR3 reads CASSQVGAVRLLNEQFF. Here the CDR3 DNA reads TGTGCCAGCAGCCAAGTTGGTGCCGTTCGGCTACTAAATGAGCAGTTCTTC.

V gene TRBV4-2 combines with J gene TRBJ2-5; the D gene is possibly TRBD2 (7 bases). Germline V gene data show CDR1 as LGHNA and CDR2 as YNFKEQ. V shed 1 base and J shed 5 bases, with 17 bases lying between them. This CDR3 has 16 residues. For the CDR3, the DNA is TGTGCCAGCAGCCAAGGAAATGGGGGGGCTGCCGAGACCCAGTACTTC. Residues: CASSQGNGGAAETQYF.